This is a list of T cell receptor beta chains from one sample in a study of blood T cell repertoires in COVID-19. The table came from immunoSEQ multiplex PCR; TCRdb's copy has only in-frame clones and leaves some out. The sample contains 55,000 to 65,000 clones, under 85% of which appear only once. The specimen was peripheral blood. These receptors all stem from a man aged 55 to 70 with acute or convalescent COVID-19. CDR3s include the opening cysteine and the closing phenylalanine or tryptophan. A D gene is named only where the DNA matches it firmly. Rows may omit the clone size; those that give it use once, few, many or a size class.

clone size: NA; D gene: NA; J gene: TRBJ1-6; V gene: TRBV12-5; CDR3 DNA: TGTGCTAGTGGTTTGGAAGCGGGCGGCTCACCCCTCCACTTT; CDR3 protein: CASGLEAGGSPLHF
clone size: NA; D gene: TRBD1; J gene: TRBJ1-3; V gene: TRBV9; CDR3 DNA: TGTGCCAGCAGCGCCCTGATGGGGACAGGGACCTCTGGAAACACCATATATTTT; CDR3 protein: CASSALMGTGTSGNTIYF
clone size: NA; D gene: TRBD1; J gene: TRBJ1-1; V gene: TRBV13; CDR3 DNA: TGTGCCAGCAGCTCAGGACAGGGGAACACTGAAGCTTTCTTT; CDR3 protein: CASSSGQGNTEAFF
clone size: NA; D gene: TRBD1; J gene: TRBJ2-2; V gene: TRBV5-1; CDR3 DNA: TGCGCCAGCGGGAGACAGGGAGAGGAGCTGTTTTTT; CDR3 protein: CASGRQGEELFF
clone size: once; D gene: NA; J gene: TRBJ2-1; V gene: TRBV10-2; CDR3 DNA: TGCGCCAGCAAACCCCTGGACAGTGCTCGGCAGTTCTTC; CDR3 protein: CASKPLDSARQFF
clone size: once; D gene: TRBD1; J gene: TRBJ2-5; V gene: TRBV5-1; CDR3 DNA: TGCGCCAGCAGCTCCGGGACAGGGCGAGAGACCCAGTACTTC; CDR3 protein: CASSSGTGRETQYF
clone size: few; D gene: NA; J gene: TRBJ2-7; V gene: TRBV19; CDR3 DNA: TGTGCCAGTAGTATCAGTCAGGGGGGCCACGAGCAGTACTTC; CDR3 protein: CASSISQGGHEQYF
clone size: NA; D gene: NA; J gene: TRBJ2-2; V gene: TRBV24-1; CDR3 DNA: TGTGCCACCAGTGACCCCCTTAAACTCACCGGGGAGCTGTTTTTT; CDR3 protein: CATSDPLKLTGELFF
clone size: once; D gene: NA; J gene: TRBJ1-1; V gene: TRBV2; CDR3 DNA: TGTGCCAGCAGTGTTTCGGGGAACACTGAAGCTTTCTTT; CDR3 protein: CASSVSGNTEAFF
clone size: once; D gene: TRBD1; J gene: TRBJ1-5; V gene: TRBV4-1; CDR3 DNA: TGCGCCAGCAGCCGAGACAGGGCTTTACCTCAGCCCCAGCATTTT; CDR3 protein: CASSRDRALPQPQHF
clone size: NA; D gene: NA; J gene: TRBJ1-1; V gene: TRBV27; CDR3 DNA: TGTGCCAGCAAAACAGGGTTGGTCACTGAAGCTTTCTTT; CDR3 protein: CASKTGLVTEAFF